These T cell receptor beta chains were read from a single sample in a study of brain T cells in children with intractable seizures. Profiling relied on immunoSEQ multiplex PCR, and the TCRdb table lists in-frame clones only, not all of them. The sample comprises 300,000 to 400,000 clones, about 93% of which are singletons, and about 6% rests with the top ten. The specimen comprised peripheral blood, sampled 4 to 6 months after surgery. The receptor source for this set is a boy under two years old with tuberous sclerosis and intractable seizures. Each CDR3 is given with its conserved first and last residue. The D gene is left open where the match is weak. Expanded clones get a size class; other rows say once, few or many, or leave the size out.

TRBJ1-6 | TRBD1 | TRBV3-1/TRBV3-2 | - | CASSQVRGTENNSPLHF | TGTGCCAGCAGCCAAGTCCGGGGGACAGAAAATAATTCACCCCTCCACTTT
TRBJ2-2 | TRBD2 | TRBV19 | - | CASSIRLAEGTGELFF | TGTGCCAGTAGTATACGACTAGCGGAGGGAACCGGGGAGCTGTTTTTT
TRBJ2-1 | TRBD2 | TRBV5-1 | once | CASSQRAGLPYNEQFF | TGCGCCAGCAGCCAGAGAGCGGGGCTCCCCTACAATGAGCAGTTCTTC
TRBJ2-4 | TRBD1 | TRBV5-4 | - | CASSDPTGGDIQYF | TGTGCCAGCAGCGATCCTACAGGGGGAGACATTCAGTACTTC
TRBJ1-1 | TRBD1 | TRBV19 | - | CASSKGTGVEAFF | TGTGCCAGTAGTAAAGGGACAGGGGTTGAAGCTTTCTTT
TRBJ2-2 | - | TRBV4-2 | - | CASSPTYAGELFF | TGTGCCAGCAGCCCGACATACGCCGGGGAGCTGTTTTTT
TRBJ1-6 | - | TRBV7-8 | - | CASSPHWGRGYNSPLHF | TGTGCCAGCAGCCCTCATTGGGGCAGGGGCTATAATTCACCCCTCCACTTT
TRBJ2-7 | TRBD1 | TRBV5-1 | - | CASSLAGTGDVGEQYF | TGCGCCAGCAGCTTGGCCGGGACAGGGGATGTGGGCGAGCAGTACTTC
TRBJ1-1 | - | TRBV5-1 | - | CASSLGTGTEAFF | TGCGCCAGCAGCTTGGGGACGGGCACTGAAGCTTTCTTT
TRBJ2-5 | TRBD2 | TRBV5-1 | - | CASSFDKDRPNRGLAGVEETQYF | TGCGCCAGCAGCTTTGACAAAGATCGACCCAACAGAGGACTAGCGGGAGTCGAAGAGACCCAGTACTTC
TRBJ2-3 | - | TRBV5-1 | - | CASSISDPTDTQYF | TGCGCCAGCAGCATCTCGGACCCCACAGATACGCAGTATTTT
TRBJ1-2 | - | TRBV7-9 | - | CASSFLTQGNYGYTF | TGTGCCAGCAGCTTTCTAACCCAGGGGAACTATGGCTACACCTTC
TRBJ1-2 | - | TRBV5-1 | - | CASSLSGGLYYGYTF | TGCGCCAGCAGCTTGTCTGGGGGGCTGTACTATGGCTACACCTTC
TRBJ2-1 | TRBD2 | TRBV7-6 | - | CASSLLAGGSSYNEQFF | TGTGCCAGCAGCCTACTAGCGGGGGGCTCATCCTACAATGAGCAGTTCTTC
TRBJ1-2 | - | TRBV10-2 | - | CASTWGWDYGYTF | TGCGCCAGCACGTGGGGGTGGGATTATGGCTACACCTTC
TRBJ2-5 | - | TRBV5-6 | - | CASSFSPGRQETQYF | TGTGCCAGCAGCTTTTCCCCGGGGCGACAAGAGACCCAGTACTTC
TRBJ2-7 | - | TRBV27 | once | CASSLASTYEQYF | TGTGCCAGCAGTTTGGCATCGACCTACGAGCAGTACTTC
TRBJ1-6 | - | TRBV27 | - | CASSLSSTGAAGSPLHF | TGTGCCAGCAGTTTATCGAGCACGGGGGCAGCGGGTTCACCCCTCCACTTT
TRBJ2-1 | - | TRBV29-1 | - | CSVQHKSSYNEQFF | TGCAGCGTCCAGCACAAGAGCTCCTACAATGAGCAGTTCTTC
TRBJ1-5 | - | TRBV7-2 | - | CASSSRSGSNQPQHF | TGTGCCAGCAGCTCCAGATCAGGGAGCAATCAGCCCCAGCATTTT
TRBJ2-3 | - | TRBV3-1/TRBV3-2 | - | CASSARSTDTQYF | TGTGCCAGCAGCGCCCGTAGCACAGATACGCAGTATTTT
TRBJ2-3 | - | TRBV2 | - | CASSDPRSVGSDTQYF | TGTGCCAGCAGTGACCCCCGGTCAGTTGGTTCAGATACGCAGTATTTT
TRBJ1-1 | - | TRBV5-1 | - | CASSSYRDKRYTEAFF | TGCGCCAGCAGCTCATACCGGGACAAACGCTACACTGAAGCTTTCTTT
TRBJ2-3 | - | TRBV5-1 | once | CASSPGQTSTDTQYF | TGCGCCAGCAGCCCCGGACAGACTAGCACAGATACGCAGTATTTT
TRBJ2-4 | - | TRBV7-2 | - | CASSLGLAKNIQYF | TGTGCCAGCAGCTTGGGACTAGCCAAAAACATTCAGTACTTC
TRBJ2-5 | TRBD2 | TRBV5-1 | - | CASSLGVTRGSQETQYF | TGCGCCAGCAGCTTGGGGGTGACGCGGGGGTCCCAAGAGACCCAGTACTTC
TRBJ1-1 | - | TRBV5-4 | - | CASSLAAGRNTEAFF | TGTGCCAGCAGCTTGGCCGCGGGACGGAACACTGAAGCTTTCTTT
TRBJ1-2 | TRBD1 | TRBV10-3 | - | CAISEGAGGAYGYTF | TGTGCCATCAGCGAGGGGGCAGGGGGCGCCTATGGCTACACCTTC
TRBJ2-6 | TRBD1 | TRBV24-1 | - | CATSDLGTAYSGANVLTF | TGTGCCACCAGTGATCTGGGGACAGCCTACTCTGGGGCCAACGTCCTGACTTTC
TRBJ2-3 | TRBD2 | TRBV5-6 | - | CASSPRTSGTQYF | TGTGCCAGCAGCCCGCGGACTAGCGGTACGCAGTATTTT
TRBJ1-2 | - | TRBV3-1/TRBV3-2 | - | CASGGIYGYTF | TGTGCCAGCGGTGGGATCTATGGCTACACCTTC
TRBJ1-2 | - | TRBV5-4 | - | CASSLVGVGGYTF | TGTGCCAGCAGCCTTGTGGGTGTCGGTGGCTACACCTTC
TRBJ1-1 | - | TRBV3-1/TRBV3-2 | - | CASSQGDMNTEAFF | TGTGCCAGCAGCCAGGGAGATATGAACACTGAAGCTTTCTTT
TRBJ1-1 | - | TRBV10-3 | - | CAISGRGLNTEAFF | TGTGCCATCAGTGGCAGGGGCTTGAACACTGAAGCTTTCTTT
TRBJ2-6 | - | TRBV5-1 | - | CASSRKDSGANVLTF | TGCGCCAGCAGCCGTAAAGACTCTGGGGCCAACGTCCTGACTTTC
TRBJ1-4 | - | TRBV28 | - | CASSFSVYEKLFF | TGTGCCAGCAGTTTCTCAGTTTATGAAAAACTGTTTTTT
TRBJ2-3 | - | TRBV5-5 | - | CASSSATTSTDTQYF | TGTGCCAGCAGCTCAGCGACTACTTCCACCGATACGCAGTATTTT
TRBJ1-1 | - | TRBV18 | once | CASSPPGVNTEAFF | TGTGCCAGCTCACCACCTGGCGTGAACACTGAAGCTTTCTTT
TRBJ1-5 | - | TRBV9 | - | CASSVNSNQPQHF | TGTGCCAGCAGCGTAAACAGCAATCAGCCCCAGCATTTT
TRBJ2-7 | - | TRBV20-1 | - | CSASGSKVRASGYEQYF | TGCAGTGCTAGTGGTTCGAAAGTCCGTGCCTCGGGCTACGAGCAGTACTTC